A selection of T cell receptor beta chains follows, all from one sample in a study of monozygotic twins with cystic fibrosis. Clones were sequenced by immunoSEQ multiplex PCR, and TCRdb holds only the in-frame ones, with some missing. Of about 26,000 clones listed, over 75% are singletons. The sequencing input was blood. The receptors come from a girl aged 2-10 years with cystic fibrosis. Each CDR3 is given with its conserved first and last residue. The D gene is left open where the match is weak. Part of the rows lack a size; the others show once, few, many or a class for expanded clones.

d_call,v_call,j_call,cdr3_length,clone_size,cdr3_aa,cdr3_nt
NA,TRBV5-1,TRBJ2-2,14,once,CASLEGSSTGELFF,TGCGCCAGCCTCGAGGGGAGTAGTACCGGGGAGCTGTTTTTT
NA,TRBV4-3,TRBJ2-2,16,NA,CASSEGEGALTGELFF,TGCGCCAGCAGCGAAGGGGAGGGGGCGCTGACCGGGGAGCTGTTTTTT
TRBD2,TRBV2,TRBJ2-7,14,NA,CASRDSGSSYEQYF,TGTGCCAGCAGGGATAGCGGGAGCTCCTACGAGCAGTACTTC
NA,TRBV5-6,TRBJ1-1,15,NA,CASSSGPGPLPEAFF,TGTGCCAGCAGCTCCGGACCGGGACCGCTACCTGAAGCTTTCTTT
NA,TRBV9,TRBJ2-1,13,NA,CASSSGSYNEQFF,TGTGCCAGCAGCTCCGGTTCTTACAATGAGCAGTTCTTC
NA,TRBV6-1,TRBJ1-5,15,NA,CASSEAGKGNQPQHF,TGTGCCAGCAGTGAAGCGGGGAAGGGGAATCAGCCCCAGCATTTT
NA,TRBV6-1,TRBJ2-7,16,NA,CASSDLEGAGNYEQYF,TGTGCCAGCAGTGATCTTGAGGGGGCGGGGAACTACGAGCAGTACTTC
NA,TRBV7-2,TRBJ1-4,14,NA,CASSRDGPNEKLFF,TGTGCCAGCAGCCGGGACGGCCCTAATGAAAAACTGTTTTTT
NA,TRBV5-1,TRBJ2-2,16,NA,CASSLVAGALLGELFF,TGCGCCAGCAGCTTGGTTGCAGGGGCCCTGCTTGGGGAGCTGTTTTTT
NA,TRBV6-1,TRBJ1-1,14,NA,CASSEEGKGWKAFF,TGTGCCAGCAGTGAGGAGGGGAAGGGATGGAAAGCTTTCTTT
NA,TRBV6-4,TRBJ2-1,14,NA,CASSVRLGSDEQFF,TGTGCCAGCAGTGTAAGACTAGGGAGCGATGAGCAGTTCTTC
TRBD2,TRBV2,TRBJ2-1,14,NA,CASKDSGAYNEQFF,TGTGCCAGCAAAGATAGCGGGGCCTACAATGAGCAGTTCTTC
TRBD1,TRBV9,TRBJ1-1,16,NA,CASSVGGQGRGTEAFF,TGTGCCAGCAGCGTAGGGGGACAGGGAAGGGGAACTGAAGCTTTCTTT
TRBD1,TRBV20-1,TRBJ2-7,10,NA,CSAARDRQYF,TGCAGTGCTGCCCGGGACAGGCAGTACTTC
NA,TRBV18,TRBJ1-2,14,NA,CASSPPEQGYGYTF,TGTGCCAGCTCACCACCGGAACAGGGCTATGGCTACACCTTC
TRBD2,TRBV4-1,TRBJ2-7,13,NA,CASSQAGGREQYF,TGCGCCAGCAGCCAAGCGGGGGGGAGGGAGCAGTACTTC
TRBD1,TRBV19,TRBJ1-1,10,NA,CARTGGEAFF,TGTGCCAGGACAGGGGGCGAAGCTTTCTTT
NA,TRBV7-2,TRBJ1-5,12,NA,CASSLLGQPQHF,TGTGCCAGCAGCTTATTAGGTCAGCCCCAGCATTTT
TRBD1,TRBV2,TRBJ2-1,15,NA,CASSGAGTGYNEQFF,TGTGCCAGCAGTGGGGCGGGGACAGGGTACAATGAGCAGTTCTTC
TRBD1,TRBV18,TRBJ2-7,16,NA,CASSPLGTGGSYEQYF,TGTGCCAGCTCACCACTCGGGACAGGGGGCTCCTACGAGCAGTACTTC
NA,TRBV6-7,TRBJ2-6,17,NA,CASSYSFSMTGANVLTF,TGTGCCAGCAGTTACTCGTTCTCGATGACTGGGGCCAACGTCCTGACTTTC
TRBD2,TRBV7-2,TRBJ2-3,19,NA,CASSTLAGGHTGFTDTQYF,TGTGCCAGCAGCACACTAGCGGGGGGGCATACAGGGTTCACAGATACGCAGTATTTT
NA,TRBV9,TRBJ1-1,15,once,CASSVGPTPNTEAFF,TGTGCCAGCAGCGTGGGGCCGACGCCGAACACTGAAGCTTTCTTT
TRBD2,TRBV2,TRBJ2-3,15,NA,CASRPGTRLTDTQYF,TGTGCCAGCAGACCCGGGACTAGACTCACAGATACGCAGTATTTT
NA,TRBV5-6,TRBJ2-3,16,NA,CASSSTFEASSDTQYF,TGTGCCAGCAGCTCAACTTTCGAAGCTAGCTCAGATACGCAGTATTTT
NA,TRBV9,TRBJ2-3,15,NA,CASSVGGHHTDTQYF,TGTGCCAGCAGCGTCGGTGGGCACCACACAGATACGCAGTATTTT
TRBD1,TRBV6-5,TRBJ2-7,15,NA,CASSSRGRFGYEQYF,TGTGCCAGCAGTTCCAGGGGGCGCTTCGGCTACGAGCAGTACTTC
TRBD1,TRBV19,TRBJ1-3,14,NA,CASTLQGPGDTIYF,TGTGCCAGTACCCTACAGGGGCCGGGGGACACCATATATTTT
NA,TRBV7-9,TRBJ2-3,15,NA,CASSSRMGNTDTQYF,TGTGCCAGCAGCTCTCGGATGGGCAACACAGATACGCAGTATTTT
NA,TRBV27,TRBJ2-1,15,NA,CASSLLEGAKNEQFF,TGTGCCAGCAGTTTATTGGAGGGGGCTAAGAATGAGCAGTTCTTC
NA,TRBV7-2,TRBJ1-1,15,NA,CASSSRGGWNTEAFF,TGTGCCAGCAGCTCTAGGGGGGGATGGAACACTGAAGCTTTCTTT
NA,TRBV5-1,TRBJ2-7,16,NA,CASSGGTDQDPYEQYF,TGCGCCAGCAGCGGGGGGACAGACCAGGACCCGTACGAGCAGTACTTC
TRBD1,TRBV30,TRBJ2-2,14,NA,CALGQGGNTGELFF,TGTGCCCTAGGACAGGGGGGAAACACCGGGGAGCTGTTTTTT
NA,TRBV7-2,TRBJ2-7,12,NA,CASSKSGLEQYF,TGTGCCAGCAGCAAATCCGGGCTCGAGCAGTACTTC
TRBD2,TRBV30,TRBJ2-1,16,NA,CAWYRGGLGSYNEQFF,TGTGCCTGGTACCGGGGGGGCCTGGGCTCCTACAATGAGCAGTTCTTC
NA,TRBV7-9,TRBJ2-7,12,NA,CASSFWQSEQYF,TGTGCCAGCAGCTTTTGGCAAAGCGAGCAGTACTTC
NA,TRBV18,TRBJ1-5,15,NA,CASSPGGGGNQPQHF,TGTGCCAGCTCACCAGGCGGGGGGGGAAATCAGCCCCAGCATTTT
TRBD1,TRBV9,TRBJ2-7,18,NA,CASSVVPDSGTGYYEQYF,TGTGCCAGCAGCGTCGTACCCGATTCCGGGACAGGGTACTACGAGCAGTACTTC
NA,TRBV2,TRBJ2-5,14,NA,CASSESWVGETQYF,TGTGCCAGCAGTGAAAGTTGGGTGGGAGAGACCCAGTACTTC
NA,TRBV14,TRBJ1-1,12,once,CASSQGHTEAFF,TGTGCCAGCAGCCAAGGTCACACTGAAGCTTTCTTT
NA,TRBV9,TRBJ1-1,13,few,CASSVGGLTEAFF,TGTGCCAGCAGCGTAGGGGGGTTAACTGAAGCTTTCTTT
NA,TRBV25-1,TRBJ2-2,16,NA,CASSRPGRDLTGELFF,TGTGCCAGCAGTCGGCCGGGCAGAGATCTCACCGGGGAGCTGTTTTTT